This T cell receptor (beta chain) was documented in a study of blood T cell repertoires in COVID-19 (dated by TCRdb to about 2020). At the level of the whole study: The collaborator samples originated in the United States, Italy and Spain and spanned the acute and convalescent phases of COVID-19. The dataset comprised deeply sampled blood TCRbeta repertoires from subjects exposed to, actively infected with, or recovered from COVID-19. A de-identified subject ID, COVID-19 status, age in years and sex were almost always included in the sample metadata. The prospective study material was composed of cDNA or gDNA derived from T cells, B-cell-depleted T cells, or PBMCs. The repertoires were made available in a free public database intended to serve as a resource for research on the immune response to SARS-CoV-2. Where HLA class I and class II types were available, the types were taken from metadata supplied by the sample provider, not from assay-based typing. The samples were drawn from two sources: the first 160 participants of the ongoing ImmuneRACE study, and 1,000 to 1,500 subjects contributed by 6 global collaborators. General findings and caveats noted by the study authors: The quantity of clinical and demographic metadata differed by source and by participant and was supplied without curation.

As for this clone: It has no known antigen specificity. No clone much larger than this one lies a single base away; base qualities are absent.

In the prospective study, participants were about 18 to 95 years old, resided in approximately 25 geographic areas of the United States, and were enrolled through a virtual design. To assign participants to cohorts, the prospective study relied on clinical history that participants themselves reported in a screening survey and a study questionnaire. Each participant in the prospective study had whole blood, serum and a nasopharyngeal or oropharyngeal swab collected by mobile phlebotomists. Over a roughly 2-month period, participants in the prospective study had the option of providing additional blood draws and questionnaires. Prospective study blood samples were shipped either frozen or at room temperature before DNA extraction. Germline trimming: 3 bases from V, 4 bases from J; junction bases outside gene matches: 10. There are 16 amino acids in the CDR3, from cysteine to phenylalanine inclusive. Solely the CDR3 DNA is kept, with 48 bases framed from the first base. In the germline V gene, CDR1 corresponds to MNHEY and CDR2 to SVGAGI.

TCRbeta CDR3 regions were amplified from genomic DNA by means of the immunoSEQ Assay, a bias-controlled multiplex PCR. Turning to the authors' computational methods: Within the assay, amplification of reference gene primers was used to estimate how many nucleated cells each sample contained. To quantify the absolute abundance of each unique TCRbeta CDR3 rearrangement, sequence reads were collapsed and filtered. For each sample, productive Simpson clonality was calculated by taking the square root of Simpson's diversity index across productive rearrangements. TCRdb stores this immuneACCESS table with in-frame sequences only. Part of the clones is absent; in the studies checked, under half of the shortfall reflects unresolved V genes, and no reason is known for the rest. The DNA gave D and trimming, while V, J and clone size come from that table. For this sample the table gives some 200,000 clones, of which around 84% were detected only once. Of the sample, less than 8% falls within the top ten clones.

Material for sequencing was PBMCs or T cells enriched from blood (not recorded which). The chain uses TRBV6-5 and TRBJ2-5; 8 nucleotides in the junction match TRBD2. The clonotype comes from a woman aged 40 to 50 with acute COVID-19. CDR3 region: CASSYVSRGGGETQYF. The DNA reads TGTGCCAGCAGTTATGTTTCTCGGGGGGGCGGAGAGACCCAGTACTTC.